Below are 5 T cell receptor beta chains sequenced from a single sample in a study of OX40 agonist ivuxolimab in advanced cancers. Profiled with immunoSEQ multiplex PCR; TCRdb holds only in-frame clones, not every one. Altogether about 10,000 clones are present, around 74% being singletons, with the ten largest covering about 43%. The sample in question was CD4+ or CD8+ T cells sorted from blood, obtained in a trial of the OX40 agonist ivuxolimab. These TCRs come from an adult with an advanced solid tumor such as melanoma, head and neck, liver or kidney cancer.

The V call is TRBV14, the J call TRBJ2-1; no clear D. The germline V gene has CDR1 SGHDN and CDR2 FVKESK. Trimming pared 4 bases from V and 10 bases from J, leaving 14 bases between. The CDR3 has 13 amino acids. The DNA for the CDR3 is TGTGCCAGCAGCCGACCTCCCGTATTGGAGCAGTTCTTC. Protein product: CASSRPPVLEQFF.

This clone was observed a handful of times. This chain connects TRBV5-1 to TRBJ2-1; D is undetermined. V lost 0 bases to trimming and J lost 9 bases, with 10 bases between them. Germline lookup yields CDR1 SGHRS and CDR2 YFSETQ. The CDR3 length is 13 residues. The CDR3 bases are TGCGCCAGCAGCTTGGATTGGGTGGGTGAGCAGTTCTTC. This gives the protein CASSLDWVGEQFF.

Relative to its sample, this clone is large. The chain carries TRBV6-5 and TRBJ2-7, with D tentatively TRBD2 (5 bases). The germline V gene has CDR1 MNHEY and CDR2 SVGAGI. The CDR3 totals 14 residues. Trimming left V 5 bases short and J 2 bases short, with 13 bases between. CDR3 coding DNA: TGTGCCAGCAGTGATACAGCCGGGGCCTACGAGCAGTACTTC. It translates to CASSDTAGAYEQYF.

This clone was found a few times. CDR3 sequence: CASSLLAGTAVEGKYGYTF. DNA of the CDR3: TGTGCCAGCAGCTTATTAGCGGGGACGGCGGTAGAGGGGAAGTATGGCTACACCTTC. The chain carries TRBV7-2 and TRBJ1-2; D might be TRBD1 (5 bases). The CDR3 is 19 residues long. Germline CDR1 and CDR2: SGHTA and FQGNSA. V lost 2 bases to trimming and J lost 5 bases, with 27 bases between them.

The chain has TRBV28 and TRBJ2-7; 7 bases align to TRBD1. V trimming: 6 bases; J trimming: 2 bases; junction bases outside the gene matches: 7. The V gene's germline CDR1 is MDHEN and CDR2 SYDVKM. The CDR3 is 14 residues long. CDR3 residues: CASRATGDPYEQYF. As DNA, the CDR3 is TGTGCCAGCAGGGCAACAGGGGACCCCTACGAGCAGTACTTC.